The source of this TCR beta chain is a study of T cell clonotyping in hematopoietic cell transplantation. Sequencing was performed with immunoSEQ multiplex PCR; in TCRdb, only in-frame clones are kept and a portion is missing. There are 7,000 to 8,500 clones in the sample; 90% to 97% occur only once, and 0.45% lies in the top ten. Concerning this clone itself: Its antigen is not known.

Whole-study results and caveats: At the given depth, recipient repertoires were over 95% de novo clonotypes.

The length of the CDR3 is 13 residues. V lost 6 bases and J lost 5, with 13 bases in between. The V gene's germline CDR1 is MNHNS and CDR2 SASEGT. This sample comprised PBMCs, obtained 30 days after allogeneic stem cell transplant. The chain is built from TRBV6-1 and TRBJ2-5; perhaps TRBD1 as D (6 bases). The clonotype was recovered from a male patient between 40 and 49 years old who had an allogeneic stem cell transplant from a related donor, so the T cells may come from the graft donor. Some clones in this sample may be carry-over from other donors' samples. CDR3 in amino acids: CASSPLRGETQYF. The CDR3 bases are TGTGCCAGCAGCCCGCTGAGGGGGGAGACCCAGTACTTC.